Listed here are 18 T cell receptor beta chains from one sample, sequenced in a study of blood T cell repertoires in COVID-19. Produced via immunoSEQ multiplex PCR; TCRdb's table is partial and in-frame only. The sample yields more than 75,000 clones, roughly 76% seen once. The sequenced sample consisted of peripheral blood. These receptors all come from a woman older than 75 with active or convalescent COVID-19.

This sequence joins TRBV6-5 and TRBJ2-2; TRBD2 matches 8 bases. Germline lookup yields CDR1 MNHEY and CDR2 SVGAGI. The CDR3 is 15 residues long. The trim removed 8 bases at V and 4 bases at J, leaving 9 bases unmatched. DNA for the CDR3: TGTGCCAGCGCGGAGCTAGCGGGCTCCACCGGGGAGCTGTTTTTT. It translates to CASAELAGSTGELFF.

This chain links TRBV7-9 with TRBJ2-3, with D tentatively TRBD1 (6 bases). This CDR3 region has 14 residues. The germline V gene encodes CDR1 SEHNR and CDR2 FQNEAQ (reference sequence). The V and J ends lost 5 bases and 1 base respectively, with 10 bases between them. The CDR3 is CASSPGQRTDTQYF. CDR3 nucleotides: TGTGCCAGCAGCCCCGGACAGCGCACAGATACGCAGTATTTT. The full variable domain, its missing parts supplied by reference TRBV7-9 and TRBJ2-3, is DTGVSQNPRHKITKRGQNVTFRCDPISEHNRLYWYRQTLGQGPEFLTYFQNEAQLEKSRLLSDRFSAERPKGSFSTLEIQRTEQGDSAMYLCASSPGQRTDTQYFGPGTRLTVL.

The V gene is TRBV29-1, the J gene TRBJ2-3; 11 bases agree with TRBD2. Per the germline V gene, CDR1 is SQVTM and CDR2 is ANQGSEA. V lost 3 bases and J lost 0; bases outside the gene matches: 5. The CDR3 extends over 16 amino acids. The CDR3 DNA reads as TGCAGCGTTGAGGGCACTAGCGGGAGCAGCACAGATACGCAGTATTTT. Its translation is CSVEGTSGSSTDTQYF.

The V call is TRBV6-2 or TRBV6-3, the J call TRBJ2-7, with 8 nucleotides matching TRBD2. CDR3 length: 15 residues. The ends lost 4 bases at V and 3 bases at J; junction bases unmatched: 8. Germline V gene sequence: CDR1 MNHEY, CDR2 SVGEGT. The CDR3 nucleotides are TGTGCCAGCAGTTCCGCCGCAGCGGGGGTCTACGAGCAGTACTTC. This encodes CASSSAAAGVYEQYF.

This chain connects TRBV7-9 to TRBJ2-7; D is uncertain. The CDR3 consists of 12 residues. V lost 7 bases, J lost 7 bases, and 14 bases lay in between. Germline CDR1 reads SEHNR; CDR2 reads FQNEAQ (reference sequence). The CDR3 region has the DNA TGTGCCAGCACTCCCTCCTCTAGGGAGCAGTACTTC. Translated: CASTPSSREQYF.

This clone was detected once. V and J are TRBV29-1 and TRBJ2-5, with TRBD2 matching 13 bases. CDR1 SQVTM and CDR2 ANQGSEA come from the germline V gene. J lost 2 bases, V lost 7 bases, and 7 bases had no gene match. The CDR3 runs 15 residues. The CDR3, as DNA: TGCAGCGGCTTGACTAGCGGGGGGAGACAAGAGACCCAGTACTTC. This codes for CSGLTSGGRQETQYF.

This clone was recorded a few times. The J gene is TRBJ1-3, the V gene TRBV6-1; TRBD1 matches 9 bases. Looked up from germline, CDR1 is MNHNS and CDR2 is SASEGT. This CDR3 is 17 amino acids long. The V and J ends lost 1 base and 4 bases, in that order; junction bases with no gene match: 8. CDR3 in amino acids: CASSEGGQGKPGNTIYF. The CDR3 DNA is TGTGCCAGCAGTGAAGGGGGACAGGGAAAACCCGGAAACACCATATATTTT.

DNA of the CDR3: TGTGCCTGGAGTGTACGTAAGCGCAACAATTCACCCCTCCACTTT. It encodes CAWSVRKRNNSPLHF. The rearrangement joins TRBV30 to TRBJ1-6; D is undetermined. The V end lost 0 bases, the J end lost 7 bases, and 13 bases lay between the germline ends. The length of the CDR3 is 15 residues. Germline values: CDR1 GTSNPN, CDR2 SVGIG (reference sequence).

The chain recombines TRBV12-5 with TRBJ2-2; TRBD2 matches 14 bases. Germline assignment: CDR1 LGHNT and CDR2 FRNRAP. CDR3 size: 19 residues. V trimming: 1 base; J trimming: 9 bases; junction bases outside the gene matches: 13. The CDR3 loop is CASGLELPGLAGAVRELFF. The CDR3 DNA reads as TGTGCTAGTGGTTTGGAATTACCGGGACTAGCGGGAGCTGTCAGGGAGCTGTTTTTT.

The chain joins TRBV7-9 to TRBJ2-1; the match to TRBD2 covers 8 bases. Germline CDR1 is SEHNR and CDR2 is FQNEAQ (reference sequence). CDR3 length: 15 residues. Trimming cost V 1 base and J 5 bases; bases outside gene matches: 4. The CDR3 loop reads CASSLGAGEHNEQFF. The CDR3 nucleotides are TGTGCCAGCAGCTTAGGAGCGGGGGAACACAATGAGCAGTTCTTC.

The chain links TRBV11-1 to TRBJ2-7; D uncertain. CDR1 SGHAT and CDR2 FQDESV come from the germline V gene (reference sequence). The V end lost 2 bases, the J end lost 2 bases, and 10 bases lay between the germline ends. The CDR3 has 14 residues. The CDR3 protein is CASSLLAGPYEQYF. As DNA, the CDR3 is TGTGCCAGCAGCTTACTTGCCGGTCCCTACGAGCAGTACTTC.

Only one count was recorded for this clone. The gene calls are TRBV19 and TRBJ2-7; maybe TRBD2 (5 bases). V was cut by 3 bases and J by 2 bases, with 26 bases left in between. CDR3 length: 19 amino acids. CDR1 and CDR2 from the germline V gene are LNHDA and SQIVND (reference sequence). The CDR3 DNA follows: TGTGCCAGTAGTATGGCCCCCCTCAGCGGAAAGGTGTCCACCTACGAGCAGTACTTC. Protein: CASSMAPLSGKVSTYEQYF. Supplemented by reference TRBV19 and TRBJ2-7, the full variable domain reads DGGITQSPKYLFRKEGQNVTLSCEQNLNHDAMYWYRQDPGQGLRLIYYSQIVNDFQKGDIAEGYSVSREKKESFPLTVTSAQKNPTAFYLCASSMAPLSGKVSTYEQYFGPGTRLTVT.

The chain is built from TRBV28 and TRBJ1-3, with 7 bases lining up with TRBD1. V was clipped by 6 bases and J by 9 bases; unmatched bases: 5. The CDR3 contains 12 residues. Looked up from germline, CDR1 is MDHEN and CDR2 is SYDVKM. CDR3 loop: CASRNPGGTIYF. The CDR3 DNA reads as TGTGCCAGCAGGAACCCAGGGGGCACCATATATTTT.

This clone was picked up one time. The CDR3 sequence is CASSLSGGPGELFF. The CDR3 DNA reads as TGTGCCAGCAGCTTGAGCGGGGGACCCGGGGAGCTGTTTTTT. The chain has TRBV7-2 and TRBJ2-2, with 8 positions matching TRBD2. The CDR3 runs to 14 residues. Germline V gene data show CDR1 as SGHTA and CDR2 as FQGNSA. After removal of 3 bases from V and 6 bases from J, the junction contained 3 bases not matched to a gene.

The V gene is TRBV30, the J gene TRBJ2-2, with 12 positions matching TRBD2. Germline values: CDR1 GTSNPN, CDR2 SVGIG (reference sequence). After removal of 3 bases from V and 0 bases from J, the junction contained 8 bases not matched to a gene. This CDR3 contains 18 residues. The CDR3 loop reads CAWSETSGSGSNTGELFF. In DNA form, the CDR3 reads TGTGCCTGGAGCGAGACTAGCGGGAGCGGATCGAACACCGGGGAGCTGTTTTTT.

V is TRBV30 and J is TRBJ1-4; unclear D gene. Trimming removed 4 bases from V and 8 bases from J, with 5 bases in between. The V gene's germline CDR1 is GTSNPN and CDR2 SVGIG (reference sequence). The CDR3 sequence is 10 residues long. The CDR3 is CAWMREKLFF. CDR3 sequence (DNA): TGTGCCTGGATGAGGGAAAAACTGTTTTTT.

CDR3 sequence (DNA): TGCACCAGCACTAGCGGGTCTCCCGCGGCCGGGGAGCTGTTTTTT. The encoded protein is CTSTSGSPAAGELFF. V and J are TRBV1 and TRBJ2-2; the table's D gene call, TRBD2, was not cross checked with the DNA. TRBV1 is assigned pseudogene status. The CDR3 consists of 15 residues.

The sample holds a few counts of this clone. The rearrangement links TRBV5-8 to TRBJ1-5; tentatively, D is TRBD1 (5 bases). CDR1 SGHTS and CDR2 YDEGEE come from the germline V gene. This CDR3 contains 15 residues. V lost 4 bases and J lost 2, with 13 bases in between. CDR3 region: CASSRRGGGNQPQHF. The CDR3, as DNA: TGTGCCAGCAGCCGACGGGGGGGTGGCAATCAGCCCCAGCATTTT. Drawing the rest from reference TRBV5-8 and TRBJ1-5, the complete variable domain is EAGVTQSPTHLIKTRGQQATLRCSPISGHTSVYWYQQALGLGLQFLLWYDEGEERNRGNFPPRFSGRQFPNYSSELNVNALELEDSALYLCASSRRGGGNQPQHFGDGTRLSIL.